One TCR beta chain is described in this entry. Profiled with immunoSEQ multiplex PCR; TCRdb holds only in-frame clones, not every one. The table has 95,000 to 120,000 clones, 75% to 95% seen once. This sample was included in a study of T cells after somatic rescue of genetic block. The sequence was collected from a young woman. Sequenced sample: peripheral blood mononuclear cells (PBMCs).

The CDR3 loop is CASSPRGTNEQFF. Written as DNA, the CDR3 is TGTGCCAGCAGCCCAAGGGGCACGAATGAGCAGTTCTTC. The rearrangement uses TRBV7-3 and TRBJ2-1, with D possibly being TRBD1 (5 bases). Trimming cost V 5 bases and J 7 bases, with 12 bases left between them. The CDR3 totals 13 residues. CDR1 SGHTA and CDR2 FQGTGA come from the germline V gene.